This T cell receptor (beta chain) was sequenced for a study of control samples from healthy donors and cancer patients (dated by TCRdb to 2020 to 2021). Library method: the immunoSEQ multiplex PCR assay. TCRdb mirrors the immuneACCESS table, restricted to in-frame sequences. Some clones are absent from its copies; in checked studies, under half trace to an unresolved V gene, and the reason for the others is unknown. Here the sample has approximately 70,000 clones; about 89% occur a single time. Of the sample, over 2% falls within the top ten clones. The CDR3 starts with the cysteine, ends with the phenylalanine, and has 15 residues. Only the CDR3 region is kept as DNA, spanning 45 bases read in frame from base 1. Ends trimmed: V by 3 bases, J by 4 bases; bases unmatched to a gene: 9. The germline V gene supplies CDR1 SGHVS and CDR2 FQNEAQ. Concerning this clone: The clone's antigen remains unknown. No much larger clone is present one base from it, and per-base qualities are unavailable.

The source of this sequence is a woman between 50 and 59 years old with head and neck cancer. Sequencing used PBMCs. The V and J segments used are TRBV7-8 and TRBJ2-7, with TRBD2 matching 7 junction bases. The DNA sequence is TGTGCCAGCAGCTTTTATCGGAGCGGGGATTACGAGCAGTACTTC. It is translated as CASSFYRSGDYEQYF.